This T cell receptor beta chain was found in a study of T cells in Graves' hyperthyroidism and ophthalmopathy. Whole-study findings and limits: Ophthalmopathy was identified by the model a median about six months ahead of onset. Ophthalmopathy could be told apart from stable hyperthyroidism with a 13 V-J model.

It was RNA transcripts that yielded the amplified TCR beta CDR3 regions. In the first-round RT-PCR of the TCR CDR3, the HTBI primer set was used. TCRdb used MiXCR to reprocess the multiplex PCR reads, holding one entry per CDR3 protein. The profile covers 450,000 to 650,000 distinct CDR3 sequences, with 12% to 15% appearing a single time and less than 9% taken by the ten largest. This clonotype was seen repeatedly, ten times or more. Its target is unknown. Active moderate-to-severe ophthalmopathy, Clinical Activity Score at least 3, NOSPECS at least 4, under 3 months' duration. Diagnosis relied on clinical symptoms, serum thyroxine and TRAb, thyroid ultrasound and orbital computed tomography. In germline, CDR1 is MNHEY, CDR2 SMNVEV (reference sequence). The V end was cut by 5 bases, the J end by 4 bases, with 14 bases between. The CDR3 has 14 amino acids.

The specimen was blood. This TCR came from a woman under 30 with Graves' ophthalmopathy. This chain uses TRBV27 with TRBJ1-1; TRBD1 might be the D (5 bases). The CDR3 region is CASSPLQGFTEAFF. The CDR3 coding sequence is TGTGCCAGCAGTCCACTCCAGGGTTTCACTGAAGCTTTCTTT.